The next 2 T cell receptor beta chains were all read from a single sample in a study of metastatic and nonmetastatic thyroid tumors. TCRdb reanalyzed the PCR reads with MiXCR. This sample has over 20,000 clones, with roughly a sixth found just once. No treatment of any kind had been given to any patient before thyroid surgery. The material sequenced was tumor tissue. The receptors originated from a female donor with papillary thyroid cancer or a benign thyroid nodule (not recorded which). Some clones in this sample may be carry-over from other donors' samples.

This clone was seen ten or more times. A much larger clonotype is one base distant, so this may be a read error. Other DNA sequences of this sample code for an identical CDR3. The chain links TRBV28 to TRBJ2-1; 8 nucleotides align to TRBD1. J lost 10 bases, V lost 9 bases, and 11 bases had no gene match. This CDR3 is built from 13 residues. CDR1 and CDR2 from the germline V gene are MDHEN and SYDVKM. CDR3 protein: CASTEGQGGEQFF. The CDR3 DNA is TGTGCCAGTACCGAAGGACAGGGCGGCGAGCAGTTCTTC. Combining the CDR3 with reference TRBV28 and TRBJ2-1 gives the whole variable domain DVKVTQSSRYLVKRTGEKVFLECVQDMDHENMFWYRQDPGLGLRLIYFSYDVKMKEKGDIPEGYSVSREKKERFSLILESASTNQTSMYLCASTEGQGGEQFFGPGTRLTVL.

This clone was detected ten times or more. The sample has other DNA sequences that encode this CDR3 too. Here the CDR3 reads CASSRGGASGSNEQFF. CDR3 nucleotides: TGTGCCAGTAGTAGGGGGGGTGCTAGCGGGAGCAATGAGCAGTTCTTC. V usage is TRBV19 and J usage is TRBJ2-1, with 10 bases aligning to TRBD2. This CDR3 comprises 16 residues. Trimming took 4 bases from V and 6 from J; bases not matched to a gene: 9. Looked up from germline, CDR1 is LNHDA and CDR2 is SQIVND (reference sequence).